These T cell receptor beta chains were read from a single sample in a study of blood T cells in healthy people across ages. TCRdb fed the 5' RACE reads into MiXCR, producing one record per CDR3 protein. The profile covers fewer than 1,000,000 distinct CDR3 sequences, with around 43% appearing a single time and under 20% taken by the ten largest. Input material: blood. All receptors derive from a man between 60 and 75 years old in good health. CDR3s include the opening cysteine and the closing phenylalanine or tryptophan. D genes are given only for firm matches. Where a row states a size, it is once, few, many or the class of an expanded clone; other rows omit it.

j_gene: TRBJ2-7; v_gene: TRBV20-1; d_gene: .; abundance: .; CDR3nt: TGCAGTGCTAGAGATATTCTCACTAAGGCGTACGAGCAGTACTTC; CDR3aa: CSARDILTKAYEQYF
j_gene: TRBJ1-2; v_gene: TRBV3-1; d_gene: TRBD1; abundance: .; CDR3nt: TGTGCCAGCAGCTCCCGGGACAGGGAGAGAGCTAACTATGGCTACACCTTC; CDR3aa: CASSSRDRERANYGYTF
j_gene: TRBJ1-4; v_gene: TRBV7-2; d_gene: TRBD1; abundance: .; CDR3nt: TGTGCCAGCAGCTCTCGGGACAGGGCGAATGAAAAACTGTTTTTT; CDR3aa: CASSSRDRANEKLFF
j_gene: TRBJ1-2; v_gene: TRBV20-1; d_gene: .; abundance: .; CDR3nt: TGCAGTGAGCCTCCTAACTATGGCTACACCTTC; CDR3aa: CSEPPNYGYTF
j_gene: TRBJ1-1; v_gene: TRBV12-3/TRBV12-4; d_gene: TRBD1; abundance: .; CDR3nt: TGTGCCAGCAGTCCACGGACAGGACATCTGAACACTGAAGCTTTCTTT; CDR3aa: CASSPRTGHLNTEAFF
j_gene: TRBJ1-1; v_gene: TRBV29-1; d_gene: .; abundance: few; CDR3nt: TGCAGCGTTAGGGCAGGGATGAGGACTGAAGCTTTCTTT; CDR3aa: CSVRAGMRTEAFF
j_gene: TRBJ2-3; v_gene: TRBV7-6; d_gene: TRBD1; abundance: .; CDR3nt: TGTGCCAGCGGCTTGGGGACAGGTAAAGGCACAGATACACAGTATTTT; CDR3aa: CASGLGTGKGTDTQYF
j_gene: TRBJ1-6; v_gene: TRBV18; d_gene: TRBD1; abundance: .; CDR3nt: TGTGCCACAAAACCCGGGACAGCCAATTCACCCCTCCACTTT; CDR3aa: CATKPGTANSPLHF
j_gene: TRBJ2-3; v_gene: TRBV3-1; d_gene: .; abundance: .; CDR3nt: TGTGCCAGCACCCCTAGTGGACAGAATACGCAGTATTTT; CDR3aa: CASTPSGQNTQYF
j_gene: TRBJ2-1; v_gene: TRBV5-6; d_gene: TRBD2; abundance: .; CDR3nt: TGTGCCAGCAACTCACTGGTCAGTCTAGCGGGGGTCTCCTACAATGAGCAGTTCTTC; CDR3aa: CASNSLVSLAGVSYNEQFF
j_gene: TRBJ1-2; v_gene: TRBV5-5; d_gene: .; abundance: .; CDR3nt: TGTGCCAGCAGCCCAAATCTCGACAGGACCACTAACTATGGCTACACCTTC; CDR3aa: CASSPNLDRTTNYGYTF
j_gene: TRBJ2-5; v_gene: TRBV3-1; d_gene: TRBD1; abundance: .; CDR3nt: TGTGCCAGCAGCCCACCGGGACAGGGGCCTTTCGAGACCCAGTACTTC; CDR3aa: CASSPPGQGPFETQYF
j_gene: TRBJ2-7; v_gene: TRBV6-6; d_gene: .; abundance: .; CDR3nt: TGTGCCAGCAGTTACCAGGATTCCTACGAGCAGTACTTC; CDR3aa: CASSYQDSYEQYF
j_gene: TRBJ2-7; v_gene: TRBV7-2; d_gene: .; abundance: .; CDR3nt: TGTGCCAGCAGCTCACGAGGGTATGATAACGAGCAGTACTTC; CDR3aa: CASSSRGYDNEQYF
j_gene: TRBJ2-1; v_gene: TRBV6-2/TRBV6-3; d_gene: .; abundance: .; CDR3nt: TGTGCCAGCAGTTACGTCGGCTATGAGCAGTTCTTC; CDR3aa: CASSYVGYEQFF
j_gene: TRBJ2-3; v_gene: TRBV2; d_gene: .; abundance: few; CDR3nt: TGTGCCAGCCCCCCGGGGCTGGCAGAGGGGATGAATACGCAGTATTTT; CDR3aa: CASPPGLAEGMNTQYF
j_gene: TRBJ2-7; v_gene: TRBV3-1; d_gene: TRBD1; abundance: few; CDR3nt: TGTGCCAGCAGCCAATCCGACAGGGACAGACACGAGCAGTACTTC; CDR3aa: CASSQSDRDRHEQYF
j_gene: TRBJ2-1; v_gene: TRBV5-1; d_gene: TRBD1; abundance: few; CDR3nt: TGCGCCAGCAGCAGTCGACAGGGGGTGAACGGTGAGCAGTTCTTC; CDR3aa: CASSSRQGVNGEQFF
j_gene: TRBJ2-4; v_gene: TRBV7-2; d_gene: .; abundance: .; CDR3nt: TGTGCCAGCAGCTTAGGGGTTGCGGCCAAAAACATTCAGTACTTC; CDR3aa: CASSLGVAAKNIQYF
j_gene: TRBJ1-1; v_gene: TRBV11-1; d_gene: .; abundance: .; CDR3nt: TGTGCCAGCAGCCCCTACAGGGAAACTGAAGCTTTCTTT; CDR3aa: CASSPYRETEAFF
j_gene: TRBJ1-1; v_gene: TRBV5-5; d_gene: TRBD1; abundance: few; CDR3nt: TGTGCCAGCAGCTTGAGGGGGCTCGGACTGAACACTGAAGCTTTCTTT; CDR3aa: CASSLRGLGLNTEAFF
j_gene: TRBJ1-6; v_gene: TRBV4-3; d_gene: TRBD1; abundance: .; CDR3nt: TGCGCCAGCAGCCACGGGACAGGGGATTCACCCCTCCACTTT; CDR3aa: CASSHGTGDSPLHF
j_gene: TRBJ2-5; v_gene: TRBV9; d_gene: .; abundance: few; CDR3nt: TGTGCCAGCAGCGTTTCAGGGTTGGGAGAGACCCAGTACTTC; CDR3aa: CASSVSGLGETQYF
j_gene: TRBJ2-2; v_gene: TRBV7-9; d_gene: TRBD1; abundance: .; CDR3nt: TGTGCCAGCAGATTAGGCTTACAGGGGGCCCGGAACACCGGGGAGCTGTTTTTT; CDR3aa: CASRLGLQGARNTGELFF
j_gene: TRBJ1-1; v_gene: TRBV7-2; d_gene: .; abundance: .; CDR3nt: TGTGCCAGCAGTACAGCACCAGGCAACACTGAAGCTTTCTTT; CDR3aa: CASSTAPGNTEAFF
j_gene: TRBJ2-5; v_gene: TRBV29-1; d_gene: TRBD1; abundance: many; CDR3nt: TGCAGCGTTACGGGACAGGGGATCCAAGAGACCCAGTACTTC; CDR3aa: CSVTGQGIQETQYF
j_gene: TRBJ1-2; v_gene: TRBV20-1; d_gene: TRBD1; abundance: .; CDR3nt: TGCAGTGCTAGGGGGGGGGACAGTTTTGGCTACACCTTC; CDR3aa: CSARGGDSFGYTF
j_gene: TRBJ2-2; v_gene: TRBV29-1; d_gene: .; abundance: few; CDR3nt: TGCAGCGTGGAAGGTGGAGTCACCGGGGAGCTGTTTTTT; CDR3aa: CSVEGGVTGELFF
j_gene: TRBJ1-6; v_gene: TRBV4-2; d_gene: .; abundance: few; CDR3nt: TGTGCCAGCAGCCAAGGTGGGGATTCACCCCTCCACTTT; CDR3aa: CASSQGGDSPLHF
j_gene: TRBJ2-1; v_gene: TRBV6-2/TRBV6-3; d_gene: TRBD2; abundance: once; CDR3nt: TGTGCCAGCGGGCATCTAGCGGGGGCGTACAATGAGCAGTTCTTC; CDR3aa: CASGHLAGAYNEQFF
j_gene: TRBJ2-1; v_gene: TRBV18; d_gene: TRBD1; abundance: few; CDR3nt: TGTGCTAGCTCACCCGGACAGGGCGCCTTCGATGAGCAGTTCTTC; CDR3aa: CASSPGQGAFDEQFF
j_gene: TRBJ2-7; v_gene: TRBV29-1; d_gene: TRBD2; abundance: .; CDR3nt: TGCAGCATAGGACTAGCACGGGGCAATGAGCAGTACTTC; CDR3aa: CSIGLARGNEQYF
j_gene: TRBJ1-5; v_gene: TRBV10-3; d_gene: .; abundance: .; CDR3nt: TGTGCCATCAGTGGGATTGGGGATCAGCCCCAGCATTTT; CDR3aa: CAISGIGDQPQHF
j_gene: TRBJ2-3; v_gene: TRBV28; d_gene: .; abundance: .; CDR3nt: TGTGCCAGCAGGATTAGATCCACAGATACGCAGTATTTT; CDR3aa: CASRIRSTDTQYF
j_gene: TRBJ2-1; v_gene: TRBV9; d_gene: TRBD1; abundance: .; CDR3nt: TGTGCCAGCAGCGCGCGGACAGGAGATATCTACAATGAGCAGTTCTTC; CDR3aa: CASSARTGDIYNEQFF
j_gene: TRBJ2-1; v_gene: TRBV15; d_gene: .; abundance: few; CDR3nt: TGTGCCACCAGCCATGGGACTCGAGCTAGAGGGGGGGAGCAGTTCTTC; CDR3aa: CATSHGTRARGGEQFF
j_gene: TRBJ2-1; v_gene: TRBV15; d_gene: .; abundance: many; CDR3nt: TGTGCCACCAGCAGAGATGTAGCCAGCGACAATGAGCAGTTCTTC; CDR3aa: CATSRDVASDNEQFF
j_gene: TRBJ2-1; v_gene: TRBV7-2; d_gene: TRBD2; abundance: many; CDR3nt: TGTGCCAGCAGTCCTCTAGCGGGGGGTAACAATGAGCAGTTCTTC; CDR3aa: CASSPLAGGNNEQFF
j_gene: TRBJ2-6; v_gene: TRBV20-1; d_gene: .; abundance: .; CDR3nt: TGCAGTGCTAGAGACAGGAACTCTGGGGCCAACGTCCTGACTTTC; CDR3aa: CSARDRNSGANVLTF
j_gene: TRBJ1-5; v_gene: TRBV7-9; d_gene: .; abundance: .; CDR3nt: TGTGCCAGCAGCTTAGACGGTCATAGCAATCAGCCCCAGCATTTT; CDR3aa: CASSLDGHSNQPQHF
j_gene: TRBJ2-5; v_gene: TRBV10-3; d_gene: TRBD2; abundance: once; CDR3nt: TGTGCCATAGGACTAGCGGGAGACCGACAAGAGACCCAGTACTTC; CDR3aa: CAIGLAGDRQETQYF
j_gene: TRBJ2-5; v_gene: TRBV5-1; d_gene: .; abundance: .; CDR3nt: TGCGCCAGCAGCCAACCGGGAGAGACCCAGTACTTC; CDR3aa: CASSQPGETQYF
j_gene: TRBJ2-3; v_gene: TRBV4-3; d_gene: TRBD2; abundance: .; CDR3nt: TGCGCCAGCAGCCAAGAACCCCCAGCGGGGGGTGCAGATACGCAGTATTTT; CDR3aa: CASSQEPPAGGADTQYF
j_gene: TRBJ2-1; v_gene: TRBV11-2; d_gene: .; abundance: .; CDR3nt: TGTACCAGCAGCAGAGAACTCAATGAGCAGTTCTTC; CDR3aa: CTSSRELNEQFF
j_gene: TRBJ1-5; v_gene: TRBV6-2/TRBV6-3; d_gene: TRBD1; abundance: few; CDR3nt: TGTGCCAGCGGACACAGGGGAAATCAGCCCCAGCATTTT; CDR3aa: CASGHRGNQPQHF
j_gene: TRBJ1-1; v_gene: TRBV7-8; d_gene: TRBD1; abundance: .; CDR3nt: TGTGCCAGCAGCCGCGCCCGGGACAGCATGAACACTGAAGCTTTCTTT; CDR3aa: CASSRARDSMNTEAFF
j_gene: TRBJ2-7; v_gene: TRBV27; d_gene: .; abundance: .; CDR3nt: TGTGCCAGCAGTTTAGTCAAGGGGCACGAGCAGTACTTC; CDR3aa: CASSLVKGHEQYF
j_gene: TRBJ1-1; v_gene: TRBV7-2; d_gene: TRBD1; abundance: .; CDR3nt: TGTGCCAGCAGCCCCAGGGGGACAGGGGTCCGGCGGCGAGCTTTCTTT; CDR3aa: CASSPRGTGVRRRAFF
j_gene: TRBJ1-1; v_gene: TRBV9; d_gene: .; abundance: .; CDR3nt: TGTGCCAGCAGCTCCGTCCCAGACAGTCTGGGCACTGAAGCTTTCTTT; CDR3aa: CASSSVPDSLGTEAFF
j_gene: TRBJ2-3; v_gene: TRBV6-2/TRBV6-3; d_gene: .; abundance: .; CDR3nt: TGTGCCAGCAGTTACTTTGTGGGGAGCACAGATACGCAGTATTTT; CDR3aa: CASSYFVGSTDTQYF
j_gene: TRBJ2-3; v_gene: TRBV6-5; d_gene: .; abundance: few; CDR3nt: TGTGCCAGCAGGGTACAGGGTGGCACAGATACGCAGTATTTT; CDR3aa: CASRVQGGTDTQYF